The clone carrying this T cell receptor (beta chain) was counted only a few times. The sample belongs to a study of T-cell memory formation after mild COVID-19. V shed 6 bases, J shed 2 bases, and the junction held 2 bases outside the gene matches. The CDR3 contains 13 residues. In germline, CDR1 is SGDLS, CDR2 YYNGEE. Each CDR3 protein gets one entry after TCRdb re-called the 5' RACE reads with MiXCR. This sample has 400,000 or so distinct CDR3 sequences, with around 20% found just once. The chain joins TRBV9 to TRBJ1-2; 9 positions match TRBD1. This clonotype was sampled from an adult woman who had mild COVID-19 (a few samples of this study predate the infection). Cell type and time point are not known. Sequenced material: PBMCs or a T cell subset sorted from them (not recorded which). The CDR3 DNA sequence: TGTGCCAGCACCGGGACAGGGAACTATGGCTACACCTTC. Its protein product is CASTGTGNYGYTF.